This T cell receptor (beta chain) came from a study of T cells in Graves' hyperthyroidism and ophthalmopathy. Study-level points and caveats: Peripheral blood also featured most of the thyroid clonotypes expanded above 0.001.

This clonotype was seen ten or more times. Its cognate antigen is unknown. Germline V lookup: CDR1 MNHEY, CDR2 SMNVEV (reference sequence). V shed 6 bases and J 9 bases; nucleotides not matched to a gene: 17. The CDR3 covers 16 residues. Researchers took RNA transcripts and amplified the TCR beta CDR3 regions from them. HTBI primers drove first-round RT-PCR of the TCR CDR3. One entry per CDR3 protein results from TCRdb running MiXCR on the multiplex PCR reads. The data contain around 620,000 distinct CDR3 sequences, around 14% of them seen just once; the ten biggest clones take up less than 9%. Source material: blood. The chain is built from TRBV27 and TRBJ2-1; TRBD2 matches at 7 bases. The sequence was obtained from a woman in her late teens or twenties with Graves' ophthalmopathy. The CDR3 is CASRVGAGVIPTEQFF. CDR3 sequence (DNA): TGTGCCAGCAGGGTAGGGGCGGGAGTTATCCCCACTGAGCAGTTCTTC.